The sequence of this T cell receptor beta chain was determined in a study of blood T cell repertoires in COVID-19. Study summary: COVID-19 samples from acute and convalescent phases originated in the United States, Italy and Spain.

Authors' data handling: Estimation of nucleated cell counts relied on the amplification of reference gene primers. Profiled with immunoSEQ multiplex PCR; TCRdb holds only in-frame clones, not every one. V and J calls and clone size come straight from that table; D and trimming were deduced from the DNA. The sample has some 69,000 clones, 90% seen once. V was shortened by 1 base and J by 2 bases, with 6 bases between the two germline ends. CDR3 size: 15 residues. Per germline, CDR1 LNHNV and CDR2 YYDKDF (reference sequence). Those enrolled in Seattle joined during active infection and were followed longitudinally afterward.

The gene calls are TRBV15 and TRBJ2-6; D not resolved. This receptor was taken from a man aged 45-60 years with COVID-19, enrolled during active disease. The sequenced sample was peripheral blood. The CDR3 region is CATSRVAPGANVLTF. The CDR3 DNA is TGTGCCACCAGCAGAGTAGCCCCTGGGGCCAACGTCCTGACTTTC.